These 9 T cell receptor beta chains originate from one sample sequenced in a study of blood T cell repertoires in COVID-19. Method: immunoSEQ multiplex PCR; TCRdb's copy keeps in-frame clones and lacks some. The table shows approximately 28,000 clones, with 90% occurring only once. The sample consisted of peripheral blood. The receptors were gathered from an older woman with active COVID-19.

The J gene is TRBJ2-1, the V gene TRBV27; 9 bases match TRBD1. The length of the CDR3 is 15 residues. Germline CDR1 MNHEY, CDR2 SMNVEV (reference sequence). Trimming took 1 base from V and 4 from J; bases not matched to a gene: 2. CDR3 nucleotides: TGTGCCAGCAGTTTATATGGGACAGGGTACAATGAGCAGTTCTTC. Translation: CASSLYGTGYNEQFF.

The chain joins TRBV4-1 to TRBJ2-3; 9 nucleotides align to TRBD2. The V segment lost 0 bases and the J segment 6 bases; nucleotides outside the gene matches: 7. This CDR3 has 16 amino acids. The germline CDR1 and CDR2 sequences are MGHRA and YSYEKL. The CDR3 spells CASSQERLAGDDTQYF. Written as DNA, the CDR3 is TGCGCCAGCAGCCAAGAAAGGTTAGCGGGAGACGATACGCAGTATTTT.

The chain uses TRBV6-5 and TRBJ2-3, with a possible D match to TRBD1 (5 bases). The CDR3 has 15 residues. The V end lost 0 bases, the J end lost 7 bases, and 14 bases lay between the germline ends. Germline V gives CDR1 MNHEY, CDR2 SVGAGI. The CDR3 region is CASSYSDSTVYTQYF. The CDR3 DNA sequence: TGTGCCAGCAGTTACTCAGACAGTACCGTATATACGCAGTATTTT.

The rearrangement uses TRBV5-4 and TRBJ2-1, with D possibly being TRBD2 (5 bases). The CDR3 is made up of 15 amino acids. Germline V CDR1 and CDR2: SGHNT, YYREEE (reference sequence). Trimming shortened V by 6 bases and J by 5 bases, and 18 bases separated the two germline ends. The CDR3: CASTTRAREDNEQFF. The CDR3 nucleotides are TGTGCCAGCACCACGAGGGCAAGGGAAGACAATGAGCAGTTCTTC.

The table lists this clone with a few counts. The rearrangement joins TRBV4-1 to TRBJ1-2; D is unresolved. The V gene's germline CDR1 is MGHRA and CDR2 YSYEKL. This CDR3 spans 13 amino acids. V was shortened by 0 bases and J by 5 bases, with 7 bases between the two germline ends. CDR3 in DNA: TGCGCCAGCAGCCAAGATCCCAGATATGGCTACACCTTC. Amino acids: CASSQDPRYGYTF.

The chain links TRBV5-1 to TRBJ2-3; possibly TRBD2 for D (6 bases). The CDR3 is 16 residues long. Trimming left V 4 bases short and J 5 bases short, with 20 bases between. Germline V CDR1 and CDR2: SGHRS, YFSETQ. The CDR3 loop reads CASSSTSSHVGDTQYF. In DNA, the CDR3 is TGCGCCAGCAGCAGCACTAGCTCCCATGTGGGAGATACGCAGTATTTT. Supplemented by reference TRBV5-1 and TRBJ2-3, the full variable domain reads KAGVTQTPRYLIKTRGQQVTLSCSPISGHRSVSWYQQTPGQGLQFLFEYFSETQRNKGNFPGRFSGRQFSNSRSEMNVSTLELGDSALYLCASSSTSSHVGDTQYFGPGTRLTVL.

The table lists this clone with a few counts. The genes are TRBV3-1 (or the pseudogene TRBV3-2) and TRBJ2-1, with a weak D call TRBD2 (5 bases). In germline, CDR1 is LGHDT, CDR2 YNNKEL (reference sequence). This CDR3 spans 17 amino acids. V dropped 2 bases and J dropped 0 bases, with 14 bases sitting between them. For the CDR3, the DNA is TGTGCCAGCAGCCAAAGCAGAGCGGTGAGCTCCTACAATGAGCAGTTCTTC. This encodes CASSQSRAVSSYNEQFF.

The table lists this clone with a count of one. This rearrangement joins TRBV15 to TRBJ1-1; 9 bases are a match to TRBD1. The CDR3 spans 15 residues. V was pared by 5 bases and J by 3 bases, with 7 bases of the junction left unmatched. Germline V gives CDR1 LNHNV, CDR2 YYDKDF (reference sequence). The CDR3 nucleotides are TGTGCCACCAGCCCCAGGGGACAGGGATACACTGAAGCTTTCTTT. Amino acid sequence: CATSPRGQGYTEAFF. The full variable domain, rest sourced from reference TRBV15 and TRBJ1-1, is DAMVIQNPRYQVTQFGKPVTLSCSQTLNHNVMYWYQQKSSQAPKLLFHYYDKDFNNEADTPDNFQSRRPNTSFCFLDIRSPGLGDTAMYLCATSPRGQGYTEAFFGQGTRLTVV.

The V call is TRBV7-2, the J call TRBJ2-1; 7 nucleotides agree with TRBD1. CDR1 is SGHTA and CDR2 is FQGNSA in the germline V gene. V shed 4 bases and J 4 bases; nucleotides not matched to a gene: 10. CDR3 size: 16 residues. In nucleotides, the CDR3 is TGTGCCAGCAGCTCCCAAACGGGACAGCCTTACAATGAGCAGTTCTTC. Encoded protein: CASSSQTGQPYNEQFF. The full variable domain, rest sourced from reference TRBV7-2 and TRBJ2-1, is GAGVSQSPSNKVTEKGKDVELRCDPISGHTALYWYRQSLGQGLEFLIYFQGNSAPDKSGLPSDRFSAERTGGSVSTLTIQRTQQEDSAVYLCASSSQTGQPYNEQFFGPGTRLTVL.